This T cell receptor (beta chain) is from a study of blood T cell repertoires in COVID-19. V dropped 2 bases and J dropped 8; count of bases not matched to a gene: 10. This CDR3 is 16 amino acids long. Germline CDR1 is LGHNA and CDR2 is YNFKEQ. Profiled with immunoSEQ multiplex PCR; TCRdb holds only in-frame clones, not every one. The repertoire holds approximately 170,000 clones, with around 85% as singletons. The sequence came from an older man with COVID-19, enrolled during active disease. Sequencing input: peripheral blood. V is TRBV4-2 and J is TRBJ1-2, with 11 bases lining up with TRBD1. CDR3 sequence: CASSQPQDRGLGGYTF. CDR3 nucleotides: TGTGCCAGCAGCCAACCCCAGGACAGGGGGCTTGGCGGCTACACCTTC.